These 20 T cell receptor beta chains share one sample of origin, sequenced in a study of shared clonotypes between healthy human individuals. The assay was immunoSEQ multiplex PCR, and TCRdb's table has in-frame clones only and misses some. The repertoire has 950,000 to 1,100,000 clones, around 76% of them found once; the top ten carry 1.4%. Sequencing was done on a sample of memory CD4+ T cells sorted from blood. Subset described: CD45RA-negative fraction. These TCRs come from a young man in good health.

The J gene is TRBJ1-6, the V gene TRBV12-5; perhaps TRBD1 as D (5 bases). Looked up from germline, CDR1 is LGHNT and CDR2 is FRNRAP. This CDR3 spans 14 amino acids. Trimming left V 3 bases short and J 10 bases short, with 13 bases between. The CDR3 nucleotides read TGTGCTAGTGGTTTTCAGGGAATGGGCTCACCCCTCCACTTT. It translates to CASGFQGMGSPLHF.

The rearrangement uses TRBV28 and TRBJ1-2, with 8 bases identical to TRBD1. The CDR3 totals 14 residues. The J segment lost 12 bases and the V segment lost 4 bases, leaving 13 bases of the junction unmatched. The germline V gene encodes CDR1 MDHEN and CDR2 SYDVKM. The CDR3 loop reads CASSSSGTGFFNTF. The CDR3 DNA is TGTGCCAGCAGTTCTTCCGGGACAGGTTTCTTTAACACCTTC.

In regard to this clone: Different DNA sequences within this sample yield the same CDR3. The chain employs TRBV18 and TRBJ1-2, with TRBD1 matching over 7 bases. Germline trimming cut 6 bases from V and 3 bases from J; bases unmatched to any gene: 4. CDR3 length: 13 residues. Per germline, CDR1 KGHSH and CDR2 LQKENI. The CDR3 DNA follows: TGTGCCAGCTCCCGACAGGGCGACTATGGCTACACCTTC. It codes for CASSRQGDYGYTF.

The table lists this clone with a count of one. This sample also contains other DNA sequences that code for the same CDR3. The chain employs TRBV30 and TRBJ2-5, with unresolved D. Trimming stripped 5 bases from V and 1 base from J, with 2 bases between. CDR1 GTSNPN and CDR2 SVGIG come from the germline V gene (reference sequence). This CDR3 is 10 amino acids long. CDR3 loop: CAWGQETQYF. The CDR3 DNA follows: TGTGCCTGGGGCCAAGAGACCCAGTACTTC.

The rearrangement uses TRBV7-3 and TRBJ2-3; possible D gene TRBD2, 5 bases. The CDR3 loop spans 18 amino acids. The ends were cut back, 1 base at V and 0 bases at J, with 17 bases in the middle. The germline gives CDR1 SGHTA, CDR2 FQGTGA. The CDR3 DNA reads TGTGCCAGCAGCTTAAGAGGTCCGACTACCCTTAGCACAGATACGCAGTATTTT. Amino acid sequence: CASSLRGPTTLSTDTQYF.

This chain joins TRBV5-6 and TRBJ2-2; D unclear. Trimming stripped 4 bases from V and 3 bases from J, with 13 bases between. Germline CDR1 and CDR2: SGHDT and YYEEEE. The CDR3 spans 15 residues. The CDR3: CASSPRNYYTGELFF. The CDR3 region has the DNA TGTGCCAGCAGCCCCCGAAACTACTACACCGGGGAGCTGTTTTTT.

This clone was picked up many times. The V and J genes are TRBV11-2 and TRBJ2-5; D unclear. CDR3 length: 13 amino acids. V lost 0 bases and J 5 bases, leaving 7 bases between the germline ends. From germline, CDR1 is SGHAT and CDR2 FQNNGV. The CDR3 sequence: CASSLERAETQYF. Here the CDR3 DNA reads TGTGCCAGCAGCTTAGAAAGGGCGGAGACCCAGTACTTC.

This rearrangement joins TRBV30 to TRBJ2-3; 7 bases agree with TRBD1. CDR1 is GTSNPN and CDR2 is SVGIG in the germline V gene (reference sequence). The CDR3 loop spans 17 amino acids. V dropped 1 base and J dropped 0; count of bases not matched to a gene: 10. CDR3 residues: CAWSAKNRGQSTDTQYF. The DNA of the CDR3 is TGTGCCTGGAGTGCTAAAAACCGGGGACAGAGCACAGATACGCAGTATTTT.

The CDR3 is CASSIFGQGRTGELFF. The CDR3 DNA reads TGTGCCAGTAGTATTTTTGGACAGGGGCGCACCGGGGAGCTGTTTTTT. The chain uses TRBV19 and TRBJ2-2, with 9 positions matching TRBD1. With 3 bases clipped from V and 4 bases from J, the junction kept 6 bases outside the gene matches. The CDR3 totals 16 residues. The germline CDR1 and CDR2 sequences are LNHDA and SQIVND (reference sequence).

The CDR3 nucleotides are TGTGCCAGCAGCGAACGACTAGACCCTACGCAGTATTTT. Amino acid sequence: CASSERLDPTQYF. This rearrangement joins TRBV5-4 to TRBJ2-3; TRBD2 is a possible D gene (6 bases). Trimming took off 4 bases at V and 8 bases at J, with 14 bases between the two ends. Germline loops: CDR1 SGHNT, CDR2 YYREEE (reference sequence). This CDR3 is 13 amino acids long.

The V call is TRBV6-7, the J call TRBJ1-5; unclear D gene. TRBV6-7 counts as an open reading frame of uncertain function. This CDR3 spans 14 amino acids. With 4 bases removed from V and 1 base from J, the gap between germline ends came to 8 bases. CDR3 DNA sequence: TGTGCCAGCAGTTCCCCCTGGAGCAATCAGCCCCAGCATTTT. Protein sequence: CASSSPWSNQPQHF.

The chain carries TRBV6-5 and TRBJ1-1; perhaps TRBD1 as D (6 bases). The V and J ends lost 7 bases and 1 base respectively, with 16 bases between them. This CDR3 spans 15 amino acids. Looked up from germline, CDR1 is MNHEY and CDR2 is SVGAGI. CDR3 DNA: TGTGCCAGCACCCGGGGGGGCAGGGGGAACACTGAAGCTTTCTTT. It yields the protein CASTRGGRGNTEAFF.

The chain combines TRBV6-1 with TRBJ2-5; no clear D gene. There are 13 residues in the CDR3. The germline CDR1 and CDR2 sequences are MNHNS and SASEGT. Trimming stripped 6 bases from V and 4 bases from J, with 12 bases between. The chain's CDR3 is CASSGKTGETQYF. The CDR3 DNA sequence: TGTGCCAGCAGCGGTAAGACGGGAGAGACCCAGTACTTC.

This clone was seen at least ten times. This chain uses TRBV27 with TRBJ1-2; the match to TRBD1 covers 9 bases. Germline V lookup: CDR1 MNHEY, CDR2 SMNVEV (reference sequence). The CDR3 has 17 residues. The V segment lost 6 bases and the J segment 4 bases; nucleotides outside the gene matches: 15. The chain's CDR3 is CASSSSGRTGEGYGYTF. The CDR3, as DNA: TGTGCCAGCAGCTCTTCCGGCCGGACAGGGGAGGGCTATGGCTACACCTTC.

This chain uses TRBV10-3 with TRBJ2-3; the match to TRBD2 covers 11 bases. The ends lost 3 bases at V and 0 bases at J; junction bases unmatched: 8. The CDR3 runs 18 residues. The germline CDR1 and CDR2 sequences are ENHRY and SYGVKD. The CDR3 region has the DNA TGTGCCATCAGTGATGTAGCGGGGGGGACAACTAGCACAGATACGCAGTATTTT. Amino acid sequence: CAISDVAGGTTSTDTQYF.

The rearrangement joins TRBV10-2 to TRBJ1-4; D gene uncertain. This CDR3 has 14 residues. Looked up from germline, CDR1 is WSHSY and CDR2 is SAAADI. V was clipped by 4 bases and J by 6 bases, with 12 bases between them. In DNA, the CDR3 is TGCGCCAGCAGTGCCACCGGATTAGATGAAAAACTGTTTTTT. It yields the protein CASSATGLDEKLFF.

CDR3 DNA sequence: TGCGCCAGCAGCTTGGCAGGGAGGGAAGAAAAACTGTTTTTT. Residues: CASSLAGREEKLFF. The chain is built from TRBV5-1 and TRBJ1-4, with D possibly being TRBD1 (5 bases). Germline CDR1 reads SGHRS; CDR2 reads YFSETQ. This CDR3 has 14 residues. V lost 0 bases, J lost 8 bases, and 11 bases lay in between.

This rearrangement joins TRBV7-2 to TRBJ2-1; TRBD2 matches 7 bases. Germline CDR1 SGHTA, CDR2 FQGNSA. This CDR3 is 14 amino acids long. The J segment lost 8 bases and the V segment lost 5 bases, leaving 9 bases of the junction unmatched. CDR3 loop: CASSGGGLPYEQFF. The CDR3 DNA reads as TGTGCCAGCAGCGGGGGAGGGCTCCCTTATGAGCAGTTCTTC.

This chain uses TRBV6-5 with TRBJ2-7; TRBD1 agrees at 10 bases. CDR3 length: 15 residues. Germline trimming cut 6 bases from V and 0 bases from J; bases unmatched to any gene: 5. The V gene's germline CDR1 is MNHEY and CDR2 SVGAGI. CDR3 sequence (DNA): TGTGCCAGCAGCCCGCGACAGGGGGCCTCCTACGAGCAGTACTTC. Residues: CASSPRQGASYEQYF.

V and J are TRBV10-1 and TRBJ2-7; a weak D match, TRBD2 (5 bases). Per germline, CDR1 WNHNN and CDR2 SYGVQD (reference sequence). Trimming stripped 3 bases from V and 1 base from J, with 13 bases between. This CDR3 is built from 15 residues. The chain's CDR3 is CASSDPASGSYEQYF. CDR3 DNA sequence: TGCGCCAGCAGTGACCCAGCGTCGGGGTCCTACGAGCAGTACTTC.